This TCR beta chain was observed in a study of blood T cell repertoires in COVID-19. The ends were cut back, 5 bases at V and 0 bases at J, with 21 bases in the middle. Germline V gene data show CDR1 as SGHDT and CDR2 as YYEEEE. This CDR3 region has 18 residues. The data were produced by immunoSEQ multiplex PCR, yet TCRdb's version contains in-frame clones alone and is incomplete. The data show about 110,000 clones, about four fifths seen once. The TCR was taken from a man between 65 and 79 years old with acute or convalescent COVID-19. The source material was peripheral blood. V usage is TRBV5-6 and J usage is TRBJ1-3, with a tentative D call TRBD1 (6 bases). The CDR3 protein is CASRKRGTDVFSGNTIYF. CDR3 in DNA: TGTGCCAGCAGGAAAAGGGGGACGGATGTTTTCTCTGGAAACACCATATATTTT.